These 10 T cell receptor beta chains originate from one sample sequenced in a study of shared clonotypes between healthy human individuals. Clones were read by immunoSEQ multiplex PCR, and TCRdb kept only the in-frame ones, dropping some. In the table there are 600,000 to 750,000 clones, around 90% of which are singletons. The source material was memory CD8+ T cells from PBMCs. Noted subset: CD45RO+ cells pooled with CCR7-negative TemRA cells. These receptors originate from a man aged 18 to 30 in good health. Some clones in this sample may be carry-over from other donors' samples.

V gene TRBV5-1 combines with J gene TRBJ1-2; D might be TRBD1 (5 bases). Germline loops: CDR1 SGHRS, CDR2 YFSETQ. V shed 0 bases and J shed 0 bases, with 15 bases lying between them. The CDR3 runs to 17 residues. CDR3 sequence reads: CASSLASIRAANYGYTF. The CDR3 nucleotides read TGCGCCAGCAGCTTGGCGTCGATCAGGGCCGCTAACTATGGCTACACCTTC.

The V and J genes are TRBV2 and TRBJ2-1, with D perhaps given as TRBD1 or TRBD2 (5 bases each). The CDR3 contains 16 residues. V lost 3 bases and J lost 0, with 12 bases in between. Per the germline V gene, CDR1 is SNHLY and CDR2 is FYNNEI. The CDR3 nucleotides read TGTGCCAGCAGTGATCGGGGCAGGAGCTCCTACAATGAGCAGTTCTTC. This encodes CASSDRGRSSYNEQFF.

V usage is TRBV19 and J usage is TRBJ1-5; 8 nucleotides agree with TRBD1. J gave up 3 bases and V 3 bases, and 4 bases lay outside the gene matches. Germline V gene sequence: CDR1 LNHDA, CDR2 SQIVND (reference sequence). The CDR3 is made up of 15 amino acids. The chain's CDR3 is CASSILDRANQPQHF. Here the CDR3 DNA reads TGTGCCAGTAGTATTTTGGACAGGGCCAATCAGCCCCAGCATTTT.

The chain uses TRBV11-2 and TRBJ1-2; D gene unclear. Germline CDR1 and CDR2: SGHAT and FQNNGV. The CDR3 spans 15 residues. The V end was cut by 1 base, the J end by 5 bases, with 14 bases between. The CDR3 sequence is CASSLGAPLGYGYTF. The CDR3, as DNA: TGTGCCAGCAGCTTAGGGGCACCCCTGGGGTATGGCTACACCTTC. Looking up the rest from reference TRBV11-2 and TRBJ1-2 gives the full variable domain: EAGVAQSPRYKIIEKRQSVAFWCNPISGHATLYWYQQILGQGPKLLIQFQNNGVVDDSQLPKDRFSAERLKGVDSTLKIQPAKLEDSAVYLCASSLGAPLGYGYTFGSGTRLTVV.

This chain uses TRBV10-2 with TRBJ1-5; D remains unclear. V shed 8 bases and J shed 0 bases, with 8 bases lying between them. Looked up from germline, CDR1 is WSHSY and CDR2 is SAAADI. This CDR3 has 13 residues. CDR3 DNA: TGCGCCAGCGCGACTATTAGCAATCAGCCCCAGCATTTT. It yields the protein CASATISNQPQHF.

The chain employs TRBV6-5 and TRBJ1-4; TRBD1 might be the D (5 bases). The CDR3 runs 16 residues. Trimming took off 2 bases at V and 8 bases at J, with 18 bases between the two ends. Germline CDR1 is MNHEY and CDR2 is SVGAGI. In nucleotides, the CDR3 is TGTGCCAGCAGTTACGGAGCCGCTGCATCAGGGGAAAAACTGTTTTTT. Its translation is CASSYGAAASGEKLFF.

The chain has TRBV10-3 and TRBJ2-7, with a possible D match to TRBD2 (6 bases). V was cut by 8 bases and J by 4 bases, with 12 bases left in between. This CDR3 has 12 amino acids. CDR1 is ENHRY and CDR2 is SYGVKD in the germline V gene. This chain's CDR3 is CAILDAGYEQYF. The CDR3 bases are TGTGCCATCCTAGACGCGGGATACGAGCAGTACTTC.

The CDR3 loop reads CASSLARLAAYNEQFF. DNA for the CDR3: TGTGCCAGCAGCTTAGCCAGACTAGCGGCCTACAATGAGCAGTTCTTC. V usage is TRBV7-2 and J usage is TRBJ2-1; 9 bases map to TRBD2. Trimming removed 0 bases from V and 2 bases from J; junction bases left unmatched: 2. The CDR3 totals 16 residues. CDR1 is SGHTA, CDR2 FQGNSA, per germline.

This clone occurred a few times. The chain joins TRBV7-3 to TRBJ2-7; 11 positions agree with TRBD2. The V gene's germline CDR1 is SGHTA and CDR2 FQGTGA. V lost 2 bases to trimming and J lost 3 bases; unmatched junction nucleotides: 0. The CDR3 runs to 14 residues. In DNA form, the CDR3 reads TGTGCCAGCAGCTTACTAGCGGGGGGCTACGAGCAGTACTTC. It codes for CASSLLAGGYEQYF.

The chain employs TRBV5-8 and TRBJ1-2; TRBD1 might be the D (6 bases). V lost 2 bases and J 2 bases, leaving 13 bases between the germline ends. The CDR3 runs to 15 residues. CDR1 is SGHTS and CDR2 is YDEGEE in the germline V gene. The CDR3 loop reads CASSFRTASNYGYTF. For the CDR3, the DNA is TGTGCCAGCAGCTTTAGGACAGCTTCAAACTATGGCTACACCTTC. The whole variable domain, filled in from reference TRBV5-8 and TRBJ1-2, reads EAGVTQSPTHLIKTRGQQATLRCSPISGHTSVYWYQQALGLGLQFLLWYDEGEERNRGNFPPRFSGRQFPNYSSELNVNALELEDSALYLCASSFRTASNYGYTFGSGTRLTVV.